The rows below give T cell receptor beta chains drawn from one sample of a study of blood T cell repertoires in COVID-19. Assay: immunoSEQ multiplex PCR; the TCRdb copy retains only in-frame clones and omits some. The sample lists fewer than 90,000 clones; roughly 96% were seen once. Sequenced: peripheral blood. These receptor sequences come from a human donor with active COVID-19. The donor label of this sample is uncertain. The CDR3 runs from the conserved cysteine through the conserved F or W. A D gene is named only where the DNA matches it firmly. For some rows the clone size is stated as once, few or many, or as a class when expanded; others skip it.

TRBJ2-7 NA TRBV5-1 TRBD2 TGCGCCAGCAGCCCGGACCGGGACTACTCCTACGAGCAGTACTTC CASSPDRDYSYEQYF
TRBJ2-1 once TRBV5-1 TRBD1 TGCGCCAGCCAAGACTCAGGGGGTCGTAACAATGAGCAGTTCTTC CASQDSGGRNNEQFF
TRBJ2-3 NA TRBV5-4 TRBD2 TGTGCCAGCAGCTCAGGGGGGGCTAGCGGGAGTGCAGATACGCAGTATTTT CASSSGGASGSADTQYF
TRBJ2-7 NA TRBV14 NA TGTGCCAGCAGTTTAACCGGGGGATACGAGCAGTACTTC CASSLTGGYEQYF
TRBJ2-1 NA TRBV7-9 NA TGTGCCAGCAGCCGGAGGGACGGGAGTCCCGATGAGCAGTTCTTC CASSRRDGSPDEQFF
TRBJ2-1 NA TRBV10-1 TRBD2 TGCGCCAGCAGTGAGATGGTAGCGGGGTACAATGAGCAGTTCTTC CASSEMVAGYNEQFF
TRBJ1-1 NA TRBV6-5 TRBD1 TGTGCCAGCAGTTACCCGGGACAGGGGGCGCAGCAAGCTTTCTTT CASSYPGQGAQQAFF
TRBJ1-3 NA TRBV7-9 TRBD1 TGTGCCAGCAGTTTAGACAGGGACGGGAACACCATATATTTT CASSLDRDGNTIYF
TRBJ2-2 NA TRBV7-2 TRBD2 TGTGCCAGCAGCCCCCGGGAGAGGATAGCGGGAGGCGGCACCGGGGAGCTGTTTTTT CASSPRERIAGGGTGELFF
TRBJ1-6 NA TRBV6-1 NA TGTGCCAGCAGTGAAACAAAGATCCTCCCCCTCCACTTT CASSETKILPLHF
TRBJ1-2 once TRBV19 TRBD1 TGTGCCACCTTGGGAAGGGGGCCTACGGGAGGCTACACCTTC CATLGRGPTGGYTF
TRBJ2-7 NA TRBV4-3 TRBD1 TGCGCCAGCAGCCAAGATGAGCAGGGGGAGTCCTACGAGCAGTACTTC CASSQDEQGESYEQYF
TRBJ2-2 few TRBV24-1 TRBD2 TGTGCCACCAGTGACCCCGGGACTAGCGGGAGCGGGGAGCTGTTTTTT CATSDPGTSGSGELFF
TRBJ1-2 NA TRBV7-2 NA TGTGCCAGCAGCTTAGCCGGTTATGGCTACACCTTC CASSLAGYGYTF
TRBJ1-5 NA TRBV3-1/TRBV3-2 NA TGTGCCAGCAGCCAATTTTCAGGGAACAATCAGCCCCAGCATTTT CASSQFSGNNQPQHF
TRBJ2-7 NA TRBV6-5 NA TGTGCCAGCAGTAGGGACGGACAGCGAGCCTACGAGCAGTACTTC CASSRDGQRAYEQYF
TRBJ2-1 NA TRBV7-2 NA TGTGCCAGCAGCTTAGTGAGAGAGCAGTTCTTC CASSLVREQFF
TRBJ2-2 NA TRBV18 TRBD1 TGTGCCAGCTCACTCGGGACAGGGTCCGGGGAGCTGTTTTTT CASSLGTGSGELFF
TRBJ2-5 NA TRBV3-1/TRBV3-2 TRBD2 TGTGCCAGCAGCCAAGACGGGCTAGCGGGGGGGCCGGTTATCAGAGAGACCCAGTACTTC CASSQDGLAGGPVIRETQYF
TRBJ2-7 NA TRBV12-2 NA TGTGCAAGTCGCTTACTGGGACAACCCTACGAGCAGTACTTC CASRLLGQPYEQYF
TRBJ1-2 NA TRBV7-2 TRBD1 TGTGCCAGCAGCAGGTACAGGGGAATGGATGGCTACACCTTC CASSRYRGMDGYTF
TRBJ2-1 NA TRBV3-1/TRBV3-2 TRBD2 TGTGCCAGCAGCCAAGCCACTAGCGCGGAGCAGTTCTTC CASSQATSAEQFF
TRBJ1-6 few TRBV28 NA TGTGCCAGCAGTTTGTCCGGACTAAGGATGAATTCACCCCTCCACTTT CASSLSGLRMNSPLHF
TRBJ2-5 NA TRBV9 NA TGTGCCAGCAGCGTAGGTGGCAGCCAAGAGACCCAGTACTTC CASSVGGSQETQYF
TRBJ2-7 NA TRBV19 NA TGTGCCAGTAAAATGAGGGATTCACCTTCTAGACCGTCCTACGAGCAGTACTTC CASKMRDSPSRPSYEQYF
TRBJ1-6 NA TRBV9 TRBD1 TGTGCCAGCAGCGTAGGGGCAGGGGGCTATAATTCACCCCTCCACTTT CASSVGAGGYNSPLHF